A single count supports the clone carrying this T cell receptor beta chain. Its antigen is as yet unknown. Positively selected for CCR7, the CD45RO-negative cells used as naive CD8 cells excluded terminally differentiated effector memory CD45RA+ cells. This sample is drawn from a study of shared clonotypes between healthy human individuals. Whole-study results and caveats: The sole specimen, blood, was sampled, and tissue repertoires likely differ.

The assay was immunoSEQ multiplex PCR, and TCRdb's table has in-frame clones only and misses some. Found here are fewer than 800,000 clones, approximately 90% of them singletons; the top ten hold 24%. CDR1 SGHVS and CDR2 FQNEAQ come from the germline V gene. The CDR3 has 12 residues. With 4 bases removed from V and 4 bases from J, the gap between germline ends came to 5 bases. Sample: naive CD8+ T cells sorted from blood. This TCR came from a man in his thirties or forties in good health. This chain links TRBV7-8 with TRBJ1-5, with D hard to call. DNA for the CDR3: TGTGCCAGCAGCTCTCAGAATCAGCCCCAGCATTTT. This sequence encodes CASSSQNQPQHF. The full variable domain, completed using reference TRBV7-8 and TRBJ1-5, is GAGVSQSPRYKVAKRGQDVALRCDPISGHVSLFWYQQALGQGPEFLTYFQNEAQLDKSGLPSDRFFAERPEGSVSTLKIQRTQQEDSAVYLCASSSQNQPQHFGDGTRLSIL.